One and the same sample provided the 16 T cell receptor beta chains below, sequenced in a study of blood T cell repertoires in COVID-19 (dated by TCRdb to the early 2020s). The library was built by means of the immunoSEQ multiplex PCR assay. The clones in this table, taken by TCRdb from immuneACCESS, are in-frame only. Not every clone is retained; where verified, under half of the shortfall comes from an unresolved V gene, and the cause of the rest is unknown. In all, the sample holds about 53,000 clones, and around 80% of those were seen once. 14% of the sample belongs to the ten largest clones. Sequences were obtained from peripheral blood. These receptors were obtained from a human donor in a cohort sampled during active COVID-19.

The V and J genes are TRBV7-2 and TRBJ1-1; TRBD1 matches 8 bases. There are 17 residues in the CDR3. Per germline, CDR1 SGHTA and CDR2 FQGNSA. With V trimmed by 5 bases and J by 5 bases, 16 bases remained unmatched. DNA of the CDR3: TGTGCCAGCAGCACGCGTTCAAGGACAGGGTTATGGACTGAAGCTTTCTTT. Translation gives CASSTRSRTGLWTEAFF.

This clone was observed once. The chain is built from TRBV20-1 and TRBJ2-7, with 10 bases that match TRBD2. V lost 8 bases and J lost 3; bases outside the gene matches: 1. The CDR3 loop spans 11 amino acids. Germline-derived CDR1 and CDR2 are DFQATT and SNEGSKA (reference sequence). The CDR3 sequence is CSLAGGYEQYF. CDR3 coding DNA: TGCAGTTTAGCGGGGGGCTACGAGCAGTACTTC.

The genes are TRBV2 and TRBJ2-7, with D possibly matching TRBD1 (6 bases). Per the germline V gene, CDR1 is SNHLY and CDR2 is FYNNEI. The CDR3 is made up of 16 amino acids. V lost 5 bases to trimming and J lost 2 bases, with 19 bases between them. CDR3 DNA sequence: TGTGCCAGCAGTCGACCGAAACACAGGGTAACCTACGAGCAGTACTTC. Its translation: CASSRPKHRVTYEQYF.

The chain employs TRBV6-5 and TRBJ1-1; 7 bases map to TRBD1. Germline V gene data show CDR1 as MNHEY and CDR2 as SVGAGI. J was trimmed by 8 bases and V by 8 bases; bases with no gene match: 8. The CDR3 is made up of 12 amino acids. The CDR3 DNA is TGTGCCAGCGGGACCGGGACAGAAGAAGCTTTCTTT. This codes for CASGTGTEEAFF.

This clone was counted a few times. This chain connects TRBV18 to TRBJ2-3, with 10 bases aligning to TRBD1. V dropped 3 bases and J dropped 2; count of bases not matched to a gene: 5. Germline V gives CDR1 KGHSH, CDR2 LQKENI. This CDR3 is 16 amino acids long. The chain's CDR3 is CASSPRTGGNTDTQYF. The CDR3 region has the DNA TGTGCCAGCTCACCGCGGACAGGGGGGAACACAGATACGCAGTATTTT.

The chain is built from TRBV2 and TRBJ2-2, with D perhaps matching TRBD1 (6 bases). Germline CDR1 is SNHLY and CDR2 is FYNNEI. Trimming took 3 bases from V and 4 from J, leaving 15 bases between them. The CDR3 spans 16 residues. CDR3 residues: CASSDGWDTSTGELFF. CDR3 DNA: TGTGCCAGCAGTGATGGCTGGGACACCTCCACCGGGGAGCTGTTTTTT.

Only one count was recorded for this clone. The gene calls are TRBV4-2 and TRBJ1-3; 7 bases align to TRBD1. The CDR3 is 16 amino acids. The junction had 8 bases not matched to a gene; V was cut back by 2 bases and J by 4 bases. Germline CDR1 LGHNA, CDR2 YNFKEQ. CDR3 DNA sequence: TGTGCCAGCAGCCAACCAGGGACAGCTCTAGGAAACACCATATATTTT. As protein: CASSQPGTALGNTIYF.

CDR3 sequence reads: CASSYSGEVGYTF. The CDR3 bases are TGTGCCAGCAGTTACTCTGGGGAGGTTGGCTACACCTTC. V and J are TRBV6-5 and TRBJ1-2, with D uncertain. The CDR3 is made up of 13 amino acids. Trimming removed 0 bases at V and 7 bases at J, with 9 bases between. Looked up from germline, CDR1 is MNHEY and CDR2 is SVGAGI.

The chain carries TRBV4-3 and TRBJ1-3; the match to TRBD1 covers 10 bases. Germline lookup yields CDR1 LGHNA and CDR2 YSLEER. The CDR3 contains 15 residues. Germline trimming cut 4 bases from V and 6 bases from J; bases unmatched to any gene: 6. The CDR3 DNA reads TGCGCCAGCAGCCGGGACAGGGGTAACGAAAACACCATATATTTT. It specifies CASSRDRGNENTIYF.

This clone showed up just a few times. V is TRBV2 and J is TRBJ2-1; 12 positions match TRBD2. Germline V gene lookup returns CDR1 SNHLY and CDR2 FYNNEI. The CDR3 runs 15 residues. Trimming took 5 bases from V and 9 from J; bases not matched to a gene: 8. The CDR3 nucleotides are TGTGCCAGCAGTAGGACTAGCGGGACGGGGGCTGAGCAGTTCTTC. Amino acids: CASSRTSGTGAEQFF.

The genes are TRBV15 and TRBJ2-1, with a tentative D call TRBD2 (6 bases). V was trimmed by 1 base and J by 5 bases, leaving 15 bases between them. The CDR3 spans 16 residues. CDR1 LNHNV and CDR2 YYDKDF come from the germline V gene (reference sequence). Here the CDR3 DNA reads TGTGCCACCAGCAGAGTTCAGGGACTCCGAGACAATGAGCAGTTCTTC. It yields the protein CATSRVQGLRDNEQFF. The whole variable domain, remainder taken from reference TRBV15 and TRBJ2-1, is DAMVIQNPRYQVTQFGKPVTLSCSQTLNHNVMYWYQQKSSQAPKLLFHYYDKDFNNEADTPDNFQSRRPNTSFCFLDIRSPGLGDTAMYLCATSRVQGLRDNEQFFGPGTRLTVL.

The rearrangement uses TRBV7-9 and TRBJ1-3, with 7 bases lining up with TRBD1. CDR3 length: 15 amino acids. CDR1 and CDR2 from the germline V gene are SEHNR and FQNEAQ (reference sequence). V lost 4 bases, J lost 0 bases, and 3 bases stayed unmatched. The CDR3 DNA sequence: TGTGCCAGCAGCTCAGGGGGTTTCTCTGGAAACACCATATATTTT. As protein: CASSSGGFSGNTIYF.

In this sample, this clone turned up once. The chain joins TRBV7-9 to TRBJ1-2; D may be TRBD1 (5 bases). The CDR3 is 14 residues long. Trimming shortened V by 2 bases and J by 11 bases, and 18 bases separated the two germline ends. Germline V gene lookup returns CDR1 SEHNR and CDR2 FQNEAQ (reference sequence). Here the CDR3 reads CASSLPEGLGPYTF. CDR3 nucleotide sequence: TGTGCCAGCAGCTTACCGGAGGGTCTGGGGCCGTACACCTTC.

CDR3 DNA sequence: TGTGCCAGCTCCCCTAGCGGGATGTACGAGCAGTACTTC. Residues: CASSPSGMYEQYF. This sequence joins TRBV9 and TRBJ2-7; 9 nucleotides align to TRBD2. Germline V CDR1 and CDR2: SGDLS, YYNGEE. The junction had 6 bases not matched to a gene; V was cut back by 7 bases and J by 4 bases. The CDR3 consists of 13 residues.

The V and J genes are TRBV6-4 and TRBJ1-6; D is perhaps TRBD1 (5 bases). The CDR3 contains 14 residues. CDR1 and CDR2 (germline): MRHNA, SNTAGT. Trimming stripped 4 bases from V and 7 bases from J, with 11 bases between. The CDR3 spells CASSAGIGNSPLHF. DNA for the CDR3: TGTGCCAGCAGTGCAGGGATAGGGAATTCACCCCTCCACTTT.

This sequence joins TRBV28 and TRBJ1-5; D may be TRBD1 (5 bases). CDR3 length equals 18 residues. The V and J ends lost 7 bases and 3 bases respectively, with 25 bases between them. Germline V lookup: CDR1 MDHEN, CDR2 SYDVKM. CDR3 bases: TGTGCCAGCAATAGGGGATCCGCCTCTATTAATGTCAATCAGCCCCAGCATTTT. Translation gives CASNRGSASINVNQPQHF.